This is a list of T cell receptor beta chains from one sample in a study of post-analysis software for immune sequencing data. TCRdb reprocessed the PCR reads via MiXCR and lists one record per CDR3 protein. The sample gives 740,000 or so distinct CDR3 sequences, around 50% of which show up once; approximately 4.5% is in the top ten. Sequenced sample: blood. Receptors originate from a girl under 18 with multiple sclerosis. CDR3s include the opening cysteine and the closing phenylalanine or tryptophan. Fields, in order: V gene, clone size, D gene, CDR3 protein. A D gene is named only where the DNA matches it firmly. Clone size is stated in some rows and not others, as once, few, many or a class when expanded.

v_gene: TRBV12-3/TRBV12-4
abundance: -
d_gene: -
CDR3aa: CASSRNPGPAYNEQYF

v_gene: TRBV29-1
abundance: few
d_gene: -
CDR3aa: CSVGSGAPDTQYF

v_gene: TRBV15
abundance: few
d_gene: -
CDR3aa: CATSRDLGTTYEQYF

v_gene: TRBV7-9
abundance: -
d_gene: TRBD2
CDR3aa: CASSRGLAKSYNEQYF

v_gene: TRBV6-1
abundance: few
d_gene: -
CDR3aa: CASSEQGGTEAFF

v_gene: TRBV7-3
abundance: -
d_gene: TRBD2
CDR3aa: CASSLDSLAGDVNEQFF

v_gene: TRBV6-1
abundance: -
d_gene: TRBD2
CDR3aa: CASSPSGRAPNEQFF

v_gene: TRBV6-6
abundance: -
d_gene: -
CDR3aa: CASSYSTEGYGYTF

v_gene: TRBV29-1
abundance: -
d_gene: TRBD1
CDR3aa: CSVAGTVQYNEQFF

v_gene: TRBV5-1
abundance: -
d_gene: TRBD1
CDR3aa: CASSPRTGRSTDTQYF

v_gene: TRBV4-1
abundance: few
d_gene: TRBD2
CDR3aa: CASSPREGGTYEQYF

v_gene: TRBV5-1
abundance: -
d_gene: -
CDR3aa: CASSGTSNNEQFF

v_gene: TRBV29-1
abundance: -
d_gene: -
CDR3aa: CSVDRAGELFF

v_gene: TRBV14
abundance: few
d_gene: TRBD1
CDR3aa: CASSPRRDRTYYEQYF

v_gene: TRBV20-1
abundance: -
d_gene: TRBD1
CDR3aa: CSARGQPANYGYTF

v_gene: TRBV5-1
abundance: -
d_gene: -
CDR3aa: CASSPPHGSEAFF

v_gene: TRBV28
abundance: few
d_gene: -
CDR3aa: CASSGRTNEQFF

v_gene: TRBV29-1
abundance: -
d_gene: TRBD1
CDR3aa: CSVIIQGASEQYF

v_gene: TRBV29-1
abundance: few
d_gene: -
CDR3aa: CSVGTVSYNEQFF

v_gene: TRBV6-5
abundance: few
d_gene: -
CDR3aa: CASGIDNEQFF

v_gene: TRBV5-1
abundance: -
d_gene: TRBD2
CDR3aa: CASSLVLADSYNEQFF

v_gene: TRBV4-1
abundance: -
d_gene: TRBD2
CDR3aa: CASTAGGSSTDTQYF

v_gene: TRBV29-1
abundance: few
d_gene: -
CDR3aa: CSVEESGGYTF

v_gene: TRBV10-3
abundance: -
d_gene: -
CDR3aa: CAIGPGDGYTF

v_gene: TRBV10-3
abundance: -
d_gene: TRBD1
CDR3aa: CAISDRDRGKYEQYF

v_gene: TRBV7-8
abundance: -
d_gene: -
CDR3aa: CASSFSWGGDTEAFF

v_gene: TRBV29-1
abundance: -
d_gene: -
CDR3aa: CSVQGGEFPTNHEQYF

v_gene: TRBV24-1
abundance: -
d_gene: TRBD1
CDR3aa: CATPNRGSNQPQHF

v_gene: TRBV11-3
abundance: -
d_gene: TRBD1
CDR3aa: CASSRPTGGTDTQYF

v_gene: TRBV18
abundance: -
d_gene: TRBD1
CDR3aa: CASSSFFTGTASYEQYF

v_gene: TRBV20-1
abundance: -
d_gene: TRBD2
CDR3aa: CSARKRLAGVSVLSYEQYF

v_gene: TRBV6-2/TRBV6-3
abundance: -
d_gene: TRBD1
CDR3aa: CASSYGTAIIADTQYF

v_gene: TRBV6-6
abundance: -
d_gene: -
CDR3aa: CASRESGYEQYF

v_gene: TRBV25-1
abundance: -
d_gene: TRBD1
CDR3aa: CASSPGQGRDTQYF

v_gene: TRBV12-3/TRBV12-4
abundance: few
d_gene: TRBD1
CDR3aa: CASSSTGIGDYGYTF

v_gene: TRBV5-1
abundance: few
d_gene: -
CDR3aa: CASSLSLARETQYF

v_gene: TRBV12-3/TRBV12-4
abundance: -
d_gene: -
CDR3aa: CASSSTGHGANVRTF

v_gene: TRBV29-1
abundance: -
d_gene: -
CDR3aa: CSVELGGFEAFF

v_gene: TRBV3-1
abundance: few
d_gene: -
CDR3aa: CASAPRGPTNEKLFF

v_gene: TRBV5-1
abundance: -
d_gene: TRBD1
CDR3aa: CASSWGTGVAETQYF

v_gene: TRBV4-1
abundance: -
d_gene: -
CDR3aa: CASSHNQNQPQHF

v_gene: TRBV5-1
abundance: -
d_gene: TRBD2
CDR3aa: CASSLGALLAGGPYEQYF

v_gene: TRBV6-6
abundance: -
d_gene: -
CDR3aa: CASKPQGLYEQYF

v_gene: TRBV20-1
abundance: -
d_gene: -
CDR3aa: CSAARGPQIDTDTQYF

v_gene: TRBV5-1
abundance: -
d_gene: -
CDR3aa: CASSPVADSYNEQFF

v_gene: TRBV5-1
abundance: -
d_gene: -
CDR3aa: CASSFTQGGDTQYF

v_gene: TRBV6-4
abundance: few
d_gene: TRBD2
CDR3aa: CASSEGLAGDGIQYF

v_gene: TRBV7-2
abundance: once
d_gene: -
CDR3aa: CASSPHMNTEAFF